This passage covers 24 T cell receptor beta chains from one sample sequenced in a study of vaccination effects on CD4 cells after COVID-19. Following 10 days of culture, CD4+ T cells were isolated. Their specific antigens are unknown. Here immunoSEQ multiplex PCR was the method, and the copy in TCRdb shows in-frame clones only, minus some. The table includes 70,000 to 75,000 clones, about 74% detected once. The material sequenced was CD4+ T cells from PBMCs cultured without peptide, taken before COVID-19 vaccination. These receptors all come from a human donor who received a COVID-19 vaccine.

This rearrangement joins TRBV5-8 to TRBJ1-2, with D possibly being TRBD1 (6 bases). Trimming removed 6 bases at V and 7 bases at J, with 19 bases between. From germline, CDR1 is SGHTS and CDR2 YDEGEE. This CDR3 has 14 residues. The CDR3 is CASTEQGTSGGYTF. The CDR3 DNA reads TGTGCCAGCACCGAACAGGGTACTTCGGGTGGCTACACCTTC. Full variable domain (outside the CDR3, taken from reference TRBV5-8 and TRBJ1-2): EAGVTQSPTHLIKTRGQQATLRCSPISGHTSVYWYQQALGLGLQFLLWYDEGEERNRGNFPPRFSGRQFPNYSSELNVNALELEDSALYLCASTEQGTSGGYTFGSGTRLTVV.

V and J are TRBV6-2 or TRBV6-3 and TRBJ1-2; D might be TRBD1 (5 bases). V lost 4 bases to trimming and J lost 2 bases, with 17 bases between them. This CDR3 is 16 amino acids long. CDR1 is MNHEY and CDR2 is SVGEGT in the germline V gene. The CDR3 nucleotides read TGTGCCAGCAGTTCACTCGGACACCTCTACAACTATGGCTACACCTTC. It codes for CASSSLGHLYNYGYTF.

The chain joins TRBV7-8 to TRBJ1-5; no definite D call. There are 16 residues in the CDR3. The germline V gene encodes CDR1 SGHVS and CDR2 FQNEAQ. V was cut by 2 bases and J by 7 bases, with 18 bases left in between. The CDR3 is CASSLIGGPSGQPQHF. CDR3 in DNA: TGTGCCAGCAGCTTAATCGGCGGCCCTAGCGGCCAGCCCCAGCATTTT. The variable domain in full, completed from reference TRBV7-8 and TRBJ1-5, reads GAGVSQSPRYKVAKRGQDVALRCDPISGHVSLFWYQQALGQGPEFLTYFQNEAQLDKSGLPSDRFFAERPEGSVSTLKIQRTQQEDSAVYLCASSLIGGPSGQPQHFGDGTRLSIL.

The chain recombines TRBV7-8 with TRBJ2-3; TRBD2 is a possible D gene (5 bases). Trimming took off 1 base at V and 5 bases at J, with 7 bases between the two ends. This CDR3 is 13 amino acids long. CDR1 and CDR2 (germline): SGHVS, FQNEAQ. DNA of the CDR3: TGTGCCAGCAGCTTAGGTGAGGGAGATACGCAGTATTTT. Amino acids: CASSLGEGDTQYF.

The chain couples TRBV28 to TRBJ2-1, with 12 positions matching TRBD2. This CDR3 comprises 15 residues. The germline V gene has CDR1 MDHEN and CDR2 SYDVKM. Trimming removed 6 bases from V and 10 bases from J; junction bases left unmatched: 10. The CDR3 loop is CASSNGLAGYWEQFF. The CDR3 DNA reads as TGTGCCAGCAGCAACGGACTAGCGGGGTACTGGGAGCAGTTCTTC.

This clone was detected only a few times. V is TRBV5-5 and J is TRBJ2-5; D unresolved. V was pared by 0 bases and J by 1 base, with 4 bases between. CDR3 size: 13 residues. In germline, CDR1 is SGHKS, CDR2 YYEKEE (reference sequence). CDR3: CASSLASQETQYF. The CDR3 nucleotides are TGTGCCAGCAGCTTGGCCAGCCAAGAGACCCAGTACTTC.

The chain combines TRBV30 with TRBJ1-1; a weak D match, TRBD1 (5 bases). The germline V gene encodes CDR1 GTSNPN and CDR2 SVGIG (reference sequence). Trimming pared 3 bases from V and 1 base from J, leaving 12 bases between. The CDR3 contains 14 residues. CDR3 in amino acids: CAWSTNGANTEAFF. DNA for the CDR3: TGTGCCTGGAGCACTAACGGGGCGAACACTGAAGCTTTCTTT.

This CDR3 reads CASSRLGTSHNQPQHF. Written as DNA, the CDR3 is TGTGCCAGCAGCCGGCTGGGGACGTCCCACAATCAGCCCCAGCATTTT. The chain is built from TRBV5-6 and TRBJ1-5, with D possibly matching TRBD1 (5 bases). Looked up from germline, CDR1 is SGHDT and CDR2 is YYEEEE. The germline V and J ends were trimmed by 4 bases and 3 bases, with 17 bases remaining between them. The CDR3 runs 16 residues.

The J gene is TRBJ2-7, the V gene TRBV11-1; no clear D. Trimming left V 1 base short and J 3 bases short, with 13 bases between. The germline V gene encodes CDR1 SGHAT and CDR2 FQDESV (reference sequence). The CDR3 has 15 residues. CDR3: CASSLGWGMSYEQYV. The CDR3 DNA follows: TGTGCCAGCAGCTTAGGTTGGGGAATGAGCTACGAGCAGTACGTC.

V is TRBV6-6 and J is TRBJ1-1; possible D gene TRBD1, 5 bases. Germline V gives CDR1 MNHNY, CDR2 SVGAGI (reference sequence). This CDR3 has 12 residues. V was trimmed by 4 bases and J by 10 bases, leaving 13 bases between them. The CDR3 spells CASSFTQEAAFF. The CDR3 region has the DNA TGTGCCAGCAGTTTCACACAGGAAGCAGCTTTCTTT.

The chain has TRBV12-5 and TRBJ1-6; D remains unclear. There are 13 residues in the CDR3. The V and J ends lost 8 bases and 7 bases respectively, with 12 bases between them. The germline V gene has CDR1 LGHNT and CDR2 FRNRAP. The CDR3 nucleotides read TGTGCTAGTTCGCGTACGGAGAATTCACCCCTCCACTTT. Protein: CASSRTENSPLHF.

CDR3 protein: CASSQTGVTDTQYF. In DNA form, the CDR3 reads TGTGCCAGCAGTCAAACAGGGGTCACAGATACGCAGTATTTT. The chain employs TRBV6-5 and TRBJ2-3, with 7 bases fitting TRBD1. V shed 5 bases, J shed 2 bases, and the junction held 4 bases outside the gene matches. This CDR3 comprises 14 residues. The germline V gene has CDR1 MNHEY and CDR2 SVGAGI.

Only a few counts were recorded for this clone. This rearrangement joins TRBV28 to TRBJ1-2; 9 nucleotides match TRBD1. CDR1 and CDR2 (germline): MDHEN, SYDVKM. Germline trimming cut 5 bases from V and 11 bases from J; bases unmatched to any gene: 15. This CDR3 spans 15 amino acids. CDR3 sequence (DNA): TGTGCCAGCAGTACCTCAGCCGGGACAGGGATCGGGTACACCTTC. It encodes CASSTSAGTGIGYTF.

The CDR3 loop reads CASSPGQQNTEAFF. The CDR3, as DNA: TGTGCCAGCTCACCAGGACAGCAGAACACTGAAGCTTTCTTT. The V gene is TRBV18, the J gene TRBJ1-1; possibly TRBD1 for D (6 bases). The V gene's germline CDR1 is KGHSH and CDR2 LQKENI. V lost 2 bases and J 1 base, leaving 8 bases between the germline ends. This CDR3 is 14 amino acids long.

The V gene is TRBV2, the J gene TRBJ1-2; a weak D match, TRBD1 (5 bases). Germline V gene data show CDR1 as SNHLY and CDR2 as FYNNEI. Trimming stripped 1 base from V and 4 bases from J, with 10 bases between. There are 14 residues in the CDR3. CDR3: CASSEGAGSYGYTF. The DNA of the CDR3 is TGTGCCAGCAGTGAAGGGGCAGGGAGCTATGGCTACACCTTC.

This clone has just one count. This rearrangement joins TRBV24-1 to TRBJ2-1; maybe TRBD2 (5 bases). Germline V CDR1 and CDR2: KGHDR, SFDVKD. The CDR3 runs to 17 residues. Trimming pared 3 bases from V and 4 bases from J, leaving 18 bases between. Written as DNA, the CDR3 is TGTGCCACCAGTGATGCCCCTGTGGGGAGAGCGTACAATGAGCAGTTCTTC. Protein product: CATSDAPVGRAYNEQFF.

CDR3 amino acids: CASSPQVGANTEAFF. Written as DNA, the CDR3 is TGTGCCAGCAGCCCCCAGGTAGGGGCGAACACTGAAGCTTTCTTT. The rearrangement links TRBV25-1 to TRBJ1-1, with D possibly matching TRBD1 (5 bases). With 6 bases removed from V and 1 base from J, the gap between germline ends came to 15 bases. The CDR3 consists of 15 residues. Per germline, CDR1 MGHDK and CDR2 SYGVNS.

J is TRBJ1-3 and V is TRBV7-9, with a weak D call TRBD1 (5 bases). CDR1 SEHNR and CDR2 FQNEAQ come from the germline V gene (reference sequence). The CDR3 has 15 residues. V was pared by 5 bases and J by 2 bases, with 13 bases between. DNA of the CDR3: TGTGCCAGCAGCCCGAATCAGGGAACTGGAAACACCATATATTTT. It encodes CASSPNQGTGNTIYF. The whole variable domain, filled in from reference TRBV7-9 and TRBJ1-3, reads DTGVSQNPRHKITKRGQNVTFRCDPISEHNRLYWYRQTLGQGPEFLTYFQNEAQLEKSRLLSDRFSAERPKGSFSTLEIQRTEQGDSAMYLCASSPNQGTGNTIYFGEGSWLTVV.

V usage is TRBV29-1 and J usage is TRBJ2-5; the match to TRBD2 covers 13 bases. Germline V gives CDR1 SQVTM, CDR2 ANQGSEA. This CDR3 region has 15 residues. Trimming removed 4 bases from V and 1 base from J; junction bases left unmatched: 3. This chain's CDR3 is CSVVLAGGAQETQYF. The CDR3, as DNA: TGCAGCGTTGTACTAGCGGGGGGGGCCCAAGAGACCCAGTACTTC.

The chain combines TRBV11-2 with TRBJ1-1; no clear D gene. This CDR3 comprises 14 residues. CDR1 SGHAT and CDR2 FQNNGV come from the germline V gene. V shed 5 bases and J shed 0 bases, with 10 bases lying between them. The chain's CDR3 is CASSPRGVNTEAFF. CDR3 nucleotide sequence: TGTGCCAGCAGCCCCCGTGGGGTGAACACTGAAGCTTTCTTT.

The chain employs TRBV7-8 and TRBJ2-2; D unresolved. V was shortened by 4 bases and J by 1 base, with 7 bases between the two germline ends. The CDR3 contains 14 residues. Germline CDR1 reads SGHVS; CDR2 reads FQNEAQ. The CDR3 sequence is CASSSQRNTGELFF. The CDR3, as DNA: TGTGCCAGCAGCTCACAGAGGAACACCGGGGAGCTGTTTTTT.

This chain connects TRBV9 to TRBJ1-5; D call uncertain. Germline V CDR1 and CDR2: SGDLS, YYNGEE. V was pared by 3 bases and J by 9 bases, with 10 bases between. This CDR3 comprises 12 residues. Written as DNA, the CDR3 is TGTGCCAGCAGCGGCATTCGCGGGCCCCAGCATTTT. Translation gives CASSGIRGPQHF. The entire variable domain, with the rest obtained from reference TRBV9 and TRBJ1-5, is as follows: DSGVTQTPKHLITATGQRVTLRCSPRSGDLSVYWYQQSLDQGLQFLIQYYNGEERAKGNILERFSAQQFPDLHSELNLSSLELGDSALYFCASSGIRGPQHFGDGTRLSIL.

The gene calls are TRBV5-4 and TRBJ2-5, with 8 bases that match TRBD2. Germline CDR1 and CDR2: SGHNT and YYREEE (reference sequence). CDR3 length equals 16 residues. V lost 5 bases and J lost 5; bases outside the gene matches: 14. For the CDR3, the DNA is TGTGCCAGCAGTCTTATTCGGGGGGGCGACGGGGAGACCCAGTACTTC. This translates into CASSLIRGGDGETQYF.

This clone was seen once. This chain joins TRBV5-1 and TRBJ1-1; no clear D. The length of the CDR3 is 14 residues. Germline V gene lookup returns CDR1 SGHRS and CDR2 YFSETQ. V gave up 4 bases and J gave up 1 base, with 11 bases separating them. DNA for the CDR3: TGCGCCAGCAGCCTCGGGTCGGGGAACACTGAAGCTTTCTTT. Translated, it gives CASSLGSGNTEAFF.